This passage covers 3 T cell receptor beta chains from one sample sequenced in a study of CD8+ T cells in alopecia areata. cDNA prepared by RNA extraction and subsequent reverse transcription served as the template for sequencing. Profiling relied on immunoSEQ multiplex PCR, and the TCRdb table lists in-frame clones only, not all of them. The sample yields over 50,000 clones, about half seen once. This material consisted of CD8+ T cells sorted from blood, taken at week 0. The receptors stem from a human donor with alopecia areata.

This chain uses TRBV7-9 with TRBJ2-2; D may be TRBD2 (6 bases). This CDR3 is 16 amino acids long. The germline CDR1 and CDR2 sequences are SEHNR and FQNEAQ (reference sequence). V lost 4 bases and J lost 6, with 18 bases in between. The CDR3 region has the DNA TGTGCCAGCAGCTCGCCCGGGACTTACCTCGCCGGGGAGCTGTTTTTT. This translates into CASSSPGTYLAGELFF. The complete variable domain, with remaining parts taken from reference TRBV7-9 and TRBJ2-2, reads DTGVSQNPRHKITKRGQNVTFRCDPISEHNRLYWYRQTLGQGPEFLTYFQNEAQLEKSRLLSDRFSAERPKGSFSTLEIQRTEQGDSAMYLCASSSPGTYLAGELFFGEGSRLTVL.

The rearrangement uses TRBV4-1 and TRBJ2-1; D is ambiguous. Germline V CDR1 and CDR2: MGHRA, YSYEKL. Trimming shortened V by 1 base and J by 7 bases, and 8 bases separated the two germline ends. CDR3 length: 13 residues. CDR3: CASSQVSANEQFF. The CDR3 nucleotides are TGCGCCAGCAGCCAAGTCAGTGCTAATGAGCAGTTCTTC.

This clone was observed a few times. V and J are TRBV5-1 and TRBJ2-2; D possibly corresponds to TRBD1 (5 bases). Between the trimmed V and J ends, which lost 2 bases and 0 bases, there was a span of 8 bases. This CDR3 region has 15 residues. Germline V gives CDR1 SGHRS, CDR2 YFSETQ. This CDR3 reads CASSFQQANTGELFF. The CDR3 nucleotides read TGCGCCAGCAGCTTTCAACAGGCGAACACCGGGGAGCTGTTTTTT.